The source of this T cell receptor (beta chain) is a study of T cells in Graves' hyperthyroidism and ophthalmopathy. At the level of the study: Before treatment of any kind, peripheral blood was taken at initial diagnosis. Findings and limits, study-wide: Ophthalmopathy was identified by the model a median about six months ahead of onset.

Amplification yielded TCR beta CDR3 regions, with RNA transcripts as the source. Initially, a first-round RT-PCR of the TCR CDR3 employed the HTBI primer set. TCRdb re-analysed the multiplex PCR reads in MiXCR, keeping a single row per CDR3 protein. The repertoire holds roughly 840,000 distinct CDR3 sequences, with over 35% as singletons. The CDR3 covers 14 residues. Trimming cost V 6 bases and J 5 bases; bases outside gene matches: 9. The germline CDR1 and CDR2 sequences are SQVTM and ANQGSEA. The sample holds a few counts of this clonotype. Antigen: not known. A much larger clone lies a single base off, so this may be a read error.

V gene TRBV29-1 combines with J gene TRBJ2-5; 10 positions agree with TRBD2. The source of this sequence is a man aged 18 to 30 with Graves' hyperthyroidism. What was sequenced was blood. CDR3 DNA sequence: TGCAGCGTCTGGACTAGCGGAGCATCGGAGACCCAGTACTTC. Translated: CSVWTSGASETQYF.